The next 3 T cell receptor beta chains were all read from a single sample in a study of control samples from healthy donors and cancer patients. Measured with immunoSEQ multiplex PCR; TCRdb has only the in-frame clones, and not every one. In the table there are under 150,000 clones, just under 95% of which are singletons. Sequencing input: blood. These receptors were collected from a man aged 25-45 years in good health.

This rearrangement joins TRBV9 to TRBJ1-1; 12 bases are a match to TRBD1. V shed 3 bases, J shed 5 bases, and the junction held 11 bases outside the gene matches. From germline, CDR1 is SGDLS and CDR2 YYNGEE. The CDR3 is 17 residues long. CDR3 sequence (DNA): TGTGCCAGCAGCGGGGGACAGGGGGCGAGGGAAGAAACTGAAGCTTTCTTT. Encoded protein: CASSGGQGAREETEAFF.

As concerns this clone: The same CDR3 can be traced to other DNA sequences in this sample. J is TRBJ1-5 and V is TRBV2; 8 bases line up with TRBD1. The CDR3 covers 14 residues. Germline-derived CDR1 and CDR2 are SNHLY and FYNNEI. The J segment lost 6 bases and the V segment lost 9 bases, leaving 10 bases of the junction unmatched. CDR3 protein: CASSRGREGQPQHF. DNA of the CDR3: TGTGCCAGTAGCAGGGGGCGAGAGGGTCAGCCCCAGCATTTT.

This chain uses TRBV18 with TRBJ1-2; no clear D. V lost 6 bases and J lost 3, with 14 bases in between. Germline V lookup: CDR1 KGHSH, CDR2 LQKENI. This CDR3 is 14 amino acids long. The DNA of the CDR3 is TGTGCCAGCTCCCAGACGGACGGATACTATGGCTACACCTTC. Its translation: CASSQTDGYYGYTF.